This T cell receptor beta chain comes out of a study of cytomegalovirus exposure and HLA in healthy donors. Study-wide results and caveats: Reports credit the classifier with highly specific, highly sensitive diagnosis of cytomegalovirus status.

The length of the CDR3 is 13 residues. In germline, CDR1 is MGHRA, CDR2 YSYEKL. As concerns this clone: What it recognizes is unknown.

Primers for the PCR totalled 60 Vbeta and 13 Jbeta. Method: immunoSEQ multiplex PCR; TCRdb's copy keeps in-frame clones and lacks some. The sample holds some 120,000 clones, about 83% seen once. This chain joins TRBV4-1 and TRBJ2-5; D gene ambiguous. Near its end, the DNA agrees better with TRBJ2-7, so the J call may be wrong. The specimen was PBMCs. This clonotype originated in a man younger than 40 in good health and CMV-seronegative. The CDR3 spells CASSQGSPYEQYF. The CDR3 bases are TGCGCCAGCAGCCAAGGAAGTCCCTACGAGCAGTACTTC.